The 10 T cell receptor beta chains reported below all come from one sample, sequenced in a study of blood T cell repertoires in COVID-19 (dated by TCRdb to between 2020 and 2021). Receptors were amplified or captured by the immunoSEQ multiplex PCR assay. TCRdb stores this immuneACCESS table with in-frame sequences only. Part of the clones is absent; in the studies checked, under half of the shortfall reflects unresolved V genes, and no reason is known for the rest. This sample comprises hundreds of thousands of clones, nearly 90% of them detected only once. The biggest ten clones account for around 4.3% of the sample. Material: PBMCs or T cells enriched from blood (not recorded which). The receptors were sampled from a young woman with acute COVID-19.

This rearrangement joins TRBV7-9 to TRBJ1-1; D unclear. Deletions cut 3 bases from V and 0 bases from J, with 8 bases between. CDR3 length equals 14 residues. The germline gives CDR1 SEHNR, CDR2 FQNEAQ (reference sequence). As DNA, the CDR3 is TGTGCCAGCAGCTTGACATACATGAACACTGAAGCTTTCTTT. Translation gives CASSLTYMNTEAFF.

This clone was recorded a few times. This chain's CDR3 is CASSLDYSGANVLTF. CDR3 nucleotides: TGTGCCAGCAGCTTAGACTATTCCGGGGCCAACGTCCTGACTTTC. The V gene is TRBV11-2, the J gene TRBJ2-6; no definite D call. V was trimmed by 0 bases and J by 4 bases, leaving 7 bases between them. This CDR3 spans 15 amino acids. The V gene's germline CDR1 is SGHAT and CDR2 FQNNGV.

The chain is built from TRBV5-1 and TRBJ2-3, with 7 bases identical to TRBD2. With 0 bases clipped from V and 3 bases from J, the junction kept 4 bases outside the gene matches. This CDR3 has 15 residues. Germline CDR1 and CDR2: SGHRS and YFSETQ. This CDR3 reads CASSLEVSGTDTQYF. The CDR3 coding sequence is TGCGCCAGCAGCTTGGAGGTTAGCGGGACAGATACGCAGTATTTT. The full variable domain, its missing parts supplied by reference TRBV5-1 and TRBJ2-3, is KAGVTQTPRYLIKTRGQQVTLSCSPISGHRSVSWYQQTPGQGLQFLFEYFSETQRNKGNFPGRFSGRQFSNSRSEMNVSTLELGDSALYLCASSLEVSGTDTQYFGPGTRLTVL.

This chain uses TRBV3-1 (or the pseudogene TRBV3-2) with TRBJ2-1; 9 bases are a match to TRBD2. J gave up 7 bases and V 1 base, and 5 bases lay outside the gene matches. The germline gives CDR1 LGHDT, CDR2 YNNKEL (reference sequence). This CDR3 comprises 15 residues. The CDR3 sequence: CASSQVLAGLNEQFF. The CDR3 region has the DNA TGTGCCAGCAGCCAAGTCCTAGCGGGACTTAATGAGCAGTTCTTC.

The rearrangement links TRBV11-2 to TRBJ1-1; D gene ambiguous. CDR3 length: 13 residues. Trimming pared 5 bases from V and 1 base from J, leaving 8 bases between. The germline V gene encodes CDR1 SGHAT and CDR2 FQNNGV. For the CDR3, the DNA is TGTGCCAGCAGCCCCGAGGAGAACACTGAAGCTTTCTTT. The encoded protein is CASSPEENTEAFF.

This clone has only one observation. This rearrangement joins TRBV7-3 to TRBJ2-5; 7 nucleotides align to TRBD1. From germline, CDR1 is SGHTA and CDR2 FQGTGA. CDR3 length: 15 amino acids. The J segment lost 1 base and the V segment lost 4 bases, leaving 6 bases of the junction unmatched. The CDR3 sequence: CASSSRTGRQETQYF. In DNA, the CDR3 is TGTGCCAGCAGCTCCCGGACAGGCCGCCAAGAGACCCAGTACTTC.

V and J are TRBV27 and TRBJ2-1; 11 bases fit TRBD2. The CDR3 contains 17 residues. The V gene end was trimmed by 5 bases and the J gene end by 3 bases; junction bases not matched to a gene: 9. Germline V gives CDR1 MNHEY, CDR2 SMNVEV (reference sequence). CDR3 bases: TGTGCCAGCAGTCACTCCCGGACTAGCGGGCTCTACAATGAGCAGTTCTTC. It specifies CASSHSRTSGLYNEQFF.

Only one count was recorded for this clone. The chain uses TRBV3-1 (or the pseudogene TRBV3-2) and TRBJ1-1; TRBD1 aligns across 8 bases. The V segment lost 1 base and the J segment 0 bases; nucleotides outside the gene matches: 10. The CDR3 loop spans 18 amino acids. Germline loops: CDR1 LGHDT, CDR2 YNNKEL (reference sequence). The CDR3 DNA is TGTGCCAGCAGCCAAGGGACAGGGTTCGCGGCGGTGAACACTGAAGCTTTCTTT. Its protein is CASSQGTGFAAVNTEAFF.

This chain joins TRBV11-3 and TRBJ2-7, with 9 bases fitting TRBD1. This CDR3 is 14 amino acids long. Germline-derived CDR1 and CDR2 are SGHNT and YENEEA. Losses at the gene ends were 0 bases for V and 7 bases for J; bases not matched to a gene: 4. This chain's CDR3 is CASSLEQGAGEQYF. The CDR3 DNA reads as TGTGCCAGCAGCTTAGAACAGGGGGCTGGAGAGCAGTACTTC.

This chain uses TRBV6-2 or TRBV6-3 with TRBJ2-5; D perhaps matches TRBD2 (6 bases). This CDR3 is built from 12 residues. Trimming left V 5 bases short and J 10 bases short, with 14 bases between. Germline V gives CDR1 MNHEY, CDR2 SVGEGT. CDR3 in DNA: TGTGCCAGCAGTCCACCCCCGGGACTCCAGTACTTC. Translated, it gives CASSPPPGLQYF.